The TCR beta chain under discussion was sequenced for a study of T cell responses to AZD1222 COVID-19 vaccine. Trimming at V came to 4 bases and at J to 9 bases, leaving 14 bases not matched to a gene. From germline, CDR1 is LNHDA and CDR2 SQIVND (reference sequence). This CDR3 region has 17 residues. Assay: immunoSEQ multiplex PCR; the TCRdb copy retains only in-frame clones and omits some. The top ten clones hold 1.5% to 2% of a sample with 150,000 to 200,000 clones, approximately 91% of them seen once. Notes on the study in general: With two AZD1222 doses given, Spike-specific TCR breadth and depth both rose. Researchers report vaccine-associated CD4 TCRs spanning spike, with dominance at 160-218 and 743-854.

About this clone itself: Antigen unknown.

The specimen was peripheral blood, collected on day 0 of AZD1222 vaccination. The sequence was collected from an adult in good health. This chain uses TRBV19 with TRBJ2-3; TRBD1 aligns across 12 bases. The CDR3 DNA reads TGTGCCAGTAGTACTCAACCGGGGACAGGGGGCTCCCAAACGCAGTATTTT. Encoded protein: CASSTQPGTGGSQTQYF.